Listed below are T cell receptor beta chains from one sample, sequenced in a study of beta chain features in type 1 diabetes. The repertoire was sequenced with immunoSEQ multiplex PCR; TCRdb's copy has only in-frame clones and lacks some. The sample has about 340,000 clones; roughly 8.8% are singletons. Sequenced: central memory CD4+ T cells from blood. Receptors were obtained from a man under 40 with type 1 diabetes. Each CDR3 is given with its conserved first and last residue. A D gene is named only where the DNA matches it firmly. A row's size may be missing; if present it is once, few, many or a size class.

J | V | D | size | CDR3 | DNA
TRBJ2-6 | TRBV2 | TRBD2 | . | CASSPSGALSGANVLTF | TGTGCCAGCAGTCCCAGCGGGGCGCTCTCTGGGGCCAACGTCCTGACTTTC
TRBJ1-2 | TRBV28 | . | . | CASSSQAVPSVDGYTF | TGTGCCAGCAGTTCCCAGGCCGTCCCGAGCGTCGATGGCTACACCTTC
TRBJ2-7 | TRBV6-6 | . | . | CASSYWSGEQYF | TGTGCCAGCAGTTACTGGTCCGGCGAGCAGTACTTC
TRBJ1-3 | TRBV4-3 | . | . | CASSQDPGNTIYF | TGCGCCAGCAGCCAAGACCCCGGAAACACCATATATTTT
TRBJ2-5 | TRBV21-1 | . | few | CASSKSWAAKETQYF | TGTGCCAGCAGCAAAAGCTGGGCGGCAAAAGAGACCCAGTACTTC
TRBJ1-1 | TRBV27 | . | many | CASSPLRENTEAFF | TGTGCCAGCAGCCCGCTCAGGGAGAACACTGAAGCTTTCTTT
TRBJ2-1 | TRBV4-3 | . | . | CASSQAARVSYNEQFF | TGCGCCAGCAGCCAAGCGGCCAGAGTCTCCTACAATGAGCAGTTCTTC
TRBJ1-2 | TRBV2 | TRBD1 | . | CASSGTGAIYGYTF | TGTGCCAGCAGTGGGACAGGGGCGATCTATGGCTACACCTTC
TRBJ1-6 | TRBV7-9 | TRBD1 | few | CASSVYPGTGGNSPLHF | TGTGCCAGCAGCGTTTATCCCGGGACAGGGGGAAATTCACCCCTCCACTTT
TRBJ1-5 | TRBV6-6 | TRBD1 | few | CASSYNGQGNQPQHF | TGTGCCAGCAGTTACAACGGACAGGGAAATCAGCCCCAGCATTTT
TRBJ1-5 | TRBV10-3 | TRBD1 | few | CAISRDRGPNQPQHF | TGTGCCATCTCCCGGGACAGGGGCCCCAATCAGCCCCAGCATTTT
TRBJ1-4 | TRBV14 | TRBD1 | . | CASSQGNRGRRKLFF | TGTGCCAGCAGCCAAGGGAACAGGGGAAGAAGAAAACTGTTTTTT
TRBJ2-5 | TRBV2 | . | few | CASSARDGQETQYF | TGTGCCAGCAGTGCCAGGGACGGCCAAGAGACCCAGTACTTC
TRBJ2-5 | TRBV7-6 | TRBD1 | few | CASSPSGTGGETQYF | TGTGCCAGCAGCCCCAGCGGGACAGGGGGGGAGACCCAGTACTTC
TRBJ2-1 | TRBV7-6 | TRBD1 | few | CASSPFRDRGTMGQFF | TGTGCCAGCAGCCCCTTCCGGGACAGGGGTACAATGGGGCAGTTCTTC
TRBJ1-1 | TRBV15 | TRBD1 | few | CATSKGQGGTEAFF | TGTGCCACCAGCAAGGGACAGGGTGGAACTGAAGCTTTCTTT
TRBJ2-4 | TRBV6-6 | . | . | CASSPGTVIIQYF | TGTGCCAGCAGCCCCGGGACCGTAATAATTCAGTACTTC
TRBJ1-1 | TRBV18 | . | . | CASSPPRRTMNTEAFF | TGTGCCAGCTCACCACCAAGGAGGACGATGAACACTGAAGCTTTCTTT
TRBJ1-6 | TRBV10-3 | TRBD1 | many | CATGGESVNSPLHF | TGTGCCACAGGGGGGGAGAGTGTGAATTCACCCCTCCACTTT
TRBJ2-7 | TRBV2 | . | . | CASRAMESSYEQYF | TGTGCCAGCAGAGCGATGGAGAGCTCCTACGAGCAGTACTTC
TRBJ1-3 | TRBV6-5 | TRBD1 | few | CASRTGQRGNTIYF | TGTGCCAGCAGGACGGGACAGCGTGGAAACACCATATATTTT
TRBJ2-7 | TRBV7-2 | . | few | CASSLERDSYEQYF | TGTGCCAGCAGCTTAGAACGGGATTCCTACGAGCAGTACTTC
TRBJ2-2 | TRBV2 | . | . | CASRGRAGELFF | TGTGCCAGCAGGGGGAGAGCCGGGGAGCTGTTTTTT
TRBJ1-4 | TRBV10-1 | . | many | CASSEGQLDEKLFF | TGCGCCAGCAGTGAAGGACAGTTGGATGAAAAACTGTTTTTT
TRBJ1-1 | TRBV6-6 | . | . | CASSRSGGTEAFF | TGTGCCAGCAGTCGCTCTGGAGGCACTGAAGCTTTCTTT
TRBJ2-5 | TRBV18 | . | . | CASSRQLSEETQYF | TGTGCCAGCTCACGACAGCTATCGGAAGAGACCCAGTACTTC
TRBJ1-2 | TRBV19 | TRBD1 | few | CASSMSGTGDYGYTF | TGTGCCAGTAGTATGTCCGGGACAGGGGACTATGGCTACACCTTC
TRBJ1-5 | TRBV19 | . | few | CASSFGAVSNQPQHF | TGTGCCAGTAGTTTCGGAGCAGTCAGCAATCAGCCCCAGCATTTT
TRBJ2-7 | TRBV5-1 | . | . | CASSLEGFRTYEQYF | TGCGCCAGCAGCTTGGAGGGCTTCAGGACCTACGAGCAGTACTTC